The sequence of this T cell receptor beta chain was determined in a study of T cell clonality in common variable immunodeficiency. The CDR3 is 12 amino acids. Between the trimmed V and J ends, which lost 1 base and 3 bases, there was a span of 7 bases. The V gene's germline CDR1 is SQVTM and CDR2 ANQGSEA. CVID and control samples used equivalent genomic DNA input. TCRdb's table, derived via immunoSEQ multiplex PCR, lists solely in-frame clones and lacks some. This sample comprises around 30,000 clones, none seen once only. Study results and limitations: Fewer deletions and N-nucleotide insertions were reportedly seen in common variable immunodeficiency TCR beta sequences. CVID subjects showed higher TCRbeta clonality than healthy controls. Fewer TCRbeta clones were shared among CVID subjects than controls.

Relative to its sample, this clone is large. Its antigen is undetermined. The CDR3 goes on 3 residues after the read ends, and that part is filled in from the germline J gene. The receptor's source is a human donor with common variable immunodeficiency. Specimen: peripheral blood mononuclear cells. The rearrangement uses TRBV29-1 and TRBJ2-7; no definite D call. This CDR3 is CSVEVVDYEQYF. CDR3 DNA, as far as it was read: TGCAGCGTTGAAGTAGTAGACTACGAG.